This TCR beta chain was found in a study of blood T cell repertoires in COVID-19 (dated by TCRdb to the early 2020s). For the wider study: Collaborator samples came from the United States, Italy and Spain and covered acute and convalescent phases of COVID-19. The material from the prospective study consisted of cDNA or gDNA derived from T cells, B-cell-depleted T cells, or PBMCs. Deeply sampled blood TCRbeta repertoires from subjects exposed to, actively infected with, or recovered from COVID-19 were included in the dataset. A freely available public database, intended as a resource for researchers studying the immune response to SARS-CoV-2, is where the repertoires were released. Samples came from the ongoing ImmuneRACE study (first 160 participants) plus 1,254 subjects from 6 global collaborators. A de-identified subject ID, COVID-19 status, age in years and sex were almost always included in the sample metadata. Where available, HLA class I and class II types were taken from metadata supplied by the sample provider and were not determined by assay-based typing.

V is pruned by 4 bases and J by 8 bases, leaving 10 bases of the junction without a gene match. According to the germline V gene, CDR1 reads SGHRS and CDR2 reads YFSETQ. The CDR3 spans 15 residues, from the cysteine through the phenylalanine. Only the CDR3 part of the read is kept: 45 bases, read in frame from the first base. A note on this clone: Its recognized antigen is unknown. There are no base qualities to consult, and no much larger clone falls within one base.

One collaborating source in Seattle enrolled patients during active infection and followed them longitudinally through the course of disease. The collaborating institutions used their own protocols to collect whole blood in K2EDTA tubes. Collaborator samples were shipped for TCRbeta analysis as frozen whole blood, isolated PBMCs, or DNA extracted from either sample type. TCRbeta CDR3 regions were amplified from genomic DNA using the immunoSEQ Assay, a bias-controlled multiplex PCR. Turning to the authors' computational methods: The number of nucleated cells in each sample was estimated by amplification of reference gene primers within the assay. To quantify the absolute abundance of each unique TCRbeta CDR3 rearrangement, sequence reads were collapsed and filtered. For each sample, productive Simpson clonality was calculated as the square root of Simpson's diversity index over productive rearrangements. Here the immuneACCESS table is served through TCRdb, limited to in-frame sequences with V and J called. Missing clones are a known gap in these copies; in checked studies unresolved V genes cover under half, and the rest lacks a known reason. V, J and clone size are those of that table, while D and trimming were read from the DNA. The sample has 220,000 or so clones on record, 80% to 95% of them singletons. Jointly, the top ten make up over 0.75% of the sample.

General findings and caveats noted by the study authors: The quantity of clinical and demographic metadata differed by source and by participant and was supplied without curation.

Sequenced material: peripheral blood. This sequence was found in a man between 60 and 75 years old with COVID-19, enrolled during active disease. The chain couples TRBV5-1 to TRBJ1-2, with 11 central nucleotides matching TRBD1. The CDR3 protein: CASSQRTGGDYGYTF. The nucleotides are TGCGCCAGCAGCCAACGGACAGGGGGCGATTACGGCTACACCTTC.